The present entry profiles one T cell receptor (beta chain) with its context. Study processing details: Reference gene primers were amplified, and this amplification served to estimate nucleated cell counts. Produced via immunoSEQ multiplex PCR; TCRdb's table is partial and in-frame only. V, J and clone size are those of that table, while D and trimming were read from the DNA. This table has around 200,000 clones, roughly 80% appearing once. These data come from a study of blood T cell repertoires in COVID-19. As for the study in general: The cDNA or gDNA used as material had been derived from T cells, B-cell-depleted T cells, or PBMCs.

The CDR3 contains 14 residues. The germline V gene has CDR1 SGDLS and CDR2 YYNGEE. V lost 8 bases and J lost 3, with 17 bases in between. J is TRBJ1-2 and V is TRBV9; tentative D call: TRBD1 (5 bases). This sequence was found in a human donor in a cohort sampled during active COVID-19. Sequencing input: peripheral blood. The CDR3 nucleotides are TGTGCCAGTAGGGGAACAGAAAATCACTATGGCTACACCTTC. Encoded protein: CASRGTENHYGYTF.